This T cell receptor (beta chain) comes out of a study of T cells in women clearing cervical HPV infection. Background on the study: Case blood was drawn a median approximately 160 days after lesion detection.

The V end lost 3 bases, the J end lost 4 bases, and 10 bases lay between the germline ends. Per the germline V gene, CDR1 is SGHDT and CDR2 is YYEEEE. There are 13 residues in the CDR3. Findings and limits, study-wide: Combining TCR richness with V gene abundances gave approximately 0.84 AUC. CIN3+ cases had significantly higher TCR repertoire richness than controls, but evenness did not differ. T-cell numbers per sample were unknown and may explain richness differences.

A word on this clone: Its antigen is unknown. The read finishes 3 residues shy of the CDR3 end, and the germline J gene is used to complete it.

Libraries were prepared by immunoSEQ multiplex PCR; TCRdb keeps only in-frame clonotypes and omits some of them. The sample has more than 9,500 clones. This sequence joins TRBV5-6 and TRBJ1-2; a weak D match, TRBD1 (5 bases). The source of this sequence is a woman aged 18-70 years with a cervical HPV16 infection that either progressed to CIN3+ or cleared (not recorded which). Sequencing input: blood buffy coat. CDR3 sequence reads: CASSSRVPYGYTF. The DNA read from the CDR3 is TGTGCCAGCAGCTCCAGGGTTCCCTATGGC.